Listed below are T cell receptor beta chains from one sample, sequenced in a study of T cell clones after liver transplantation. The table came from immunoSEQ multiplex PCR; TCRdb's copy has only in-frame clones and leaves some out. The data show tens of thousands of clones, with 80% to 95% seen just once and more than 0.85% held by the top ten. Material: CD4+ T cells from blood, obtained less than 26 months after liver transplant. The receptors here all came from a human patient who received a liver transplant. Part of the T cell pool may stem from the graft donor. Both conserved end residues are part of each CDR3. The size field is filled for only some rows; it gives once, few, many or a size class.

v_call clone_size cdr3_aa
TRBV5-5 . CASSLVLAGGPGELFF
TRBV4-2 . CASRGGTSPNYGYTF
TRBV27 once CASPYGGEQFF
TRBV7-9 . CASSSPSQGLSAEAFF
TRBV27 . CSSIEPNTGELFF
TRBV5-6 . CASSSRGLGGYTF
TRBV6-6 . CASSPGPADTQYF
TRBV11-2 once CASSLGTNYNDQFF
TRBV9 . CASSVGIGELFF
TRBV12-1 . CASSSPGVPYEQYF
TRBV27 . CASTPLGAGSYNEQFF
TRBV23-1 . CARNFENTQYF
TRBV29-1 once CSVAPRQGGGEQFF
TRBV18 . CASSPEGAHGYTF